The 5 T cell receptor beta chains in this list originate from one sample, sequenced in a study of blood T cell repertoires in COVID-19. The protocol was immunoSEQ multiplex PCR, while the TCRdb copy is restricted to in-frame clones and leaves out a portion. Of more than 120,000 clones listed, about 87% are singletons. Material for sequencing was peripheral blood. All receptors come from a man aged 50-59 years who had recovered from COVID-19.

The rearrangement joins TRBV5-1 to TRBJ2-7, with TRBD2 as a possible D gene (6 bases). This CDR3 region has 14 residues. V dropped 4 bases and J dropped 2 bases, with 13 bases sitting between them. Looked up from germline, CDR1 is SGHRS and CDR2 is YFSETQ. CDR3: CASSIPGEPYEQYF. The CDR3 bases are TGCGCCAGCAGCATACCGGGGGAACCCTACGAGCAGTACTTC.

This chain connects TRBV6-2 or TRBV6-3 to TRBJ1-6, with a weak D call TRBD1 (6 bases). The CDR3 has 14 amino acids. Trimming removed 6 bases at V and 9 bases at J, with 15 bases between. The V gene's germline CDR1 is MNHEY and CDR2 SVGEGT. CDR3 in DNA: TGTGCCAGCAGCTATACAGGGTTGAGTTCACCCCTCCACTTT. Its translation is CASSYTGLSSPLHF.

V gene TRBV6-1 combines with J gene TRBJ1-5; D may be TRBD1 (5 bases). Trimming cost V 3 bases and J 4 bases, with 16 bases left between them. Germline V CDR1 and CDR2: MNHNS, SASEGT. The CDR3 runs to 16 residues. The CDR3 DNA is TGTGCCAGCAGTGACTGGTACTCCGGGGGTAATCAGCCCCAGCATTTT. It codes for CASSDWYSGGNQPQHF.

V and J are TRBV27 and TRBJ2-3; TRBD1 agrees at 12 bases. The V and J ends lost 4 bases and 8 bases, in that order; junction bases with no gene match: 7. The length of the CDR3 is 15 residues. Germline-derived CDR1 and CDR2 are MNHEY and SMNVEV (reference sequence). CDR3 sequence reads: CASSSGTGGEVTQYF. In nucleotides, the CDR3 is TGTGCCAGCAGTTCTGGGACAGGGGGCGAAGTTACGCAGTATTTT.

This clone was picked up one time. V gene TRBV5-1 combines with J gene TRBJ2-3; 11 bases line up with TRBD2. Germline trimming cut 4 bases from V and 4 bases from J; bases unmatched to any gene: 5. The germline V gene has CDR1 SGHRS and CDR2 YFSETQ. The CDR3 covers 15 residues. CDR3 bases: TGCGCCAGCAGCCCAACTAGCGGGGGCGCAGATACGCAGTATTTT. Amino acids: CASSPTSGGADTQYF.